This T cell receptor beta chain was sequenced during a study of draining lymph node invasion in breast cancer. The CD4+ CD45RA- CD25high gate defined the sorted memory regulatory T cells. The CDR3 is 13 amino acids. From germline, CDR1 is DFQATT and CDR2 SNEGSKA (reference sequence). V dropped 6 bases and J dropped 0; count of bases not matched to a gene: 4. With respect to this clonotype: The antigen is undetermined.

Overall study findings and caveats: Per tissue, about 14-25% of Treg TCRs matched Tconv TCRs. Some of the 100 largest tumor clones were found in nodes. Across all tissues, Treg clonal expansion appeared greater than Tconv expansion.

One entry per CDR3 protein results from TCRdb running MiXCR on the bulk RNA-seq reads. The sample has about 2,600 distinct CDR3 sequences; roughly two thirds are singletons. The V and J genes are TRBV20-1 and TRBJ1-1, with 7 bases fitting TRBD1. This clonotype originated in a female donor with luminal breast cancer. Sequencing used sorted memory Tregs from a lymph node. In DNA, the CDR3 is TGCAGTGCGCGGGGACAGATGAACACTGAAGCTTTCTTT. It specifies CSARGQMNTEAFF.